This is a list of T cell receptor beta chains from one sample in a study of blood T cell repertoires in COVID-19. The method was immunoSEQ multiplex PCR; TCRdb's version includes in-frame clones alone and lacks a portion of them. Among about 160,000 clones listed, 76% were seen once. The sequenced material came from peripheral blood. The receptors derive from a woman older than 75 with acute or convalescent COVID-19. The CDR3 runs from the conserved cysteine through the conserved F or W. The order of the fields is V gene, D gene, CDR3 length, J gene, clone size, CDR3 DNA, CDR3 protein. A D gene is named only where the DNA matches it firmly. Size is omitted from some rows. Given values are once, few, many or a class for expanded clones.

TRBV10-1	TRBD1	17	TRBJ2-3	-	TGCGCCAGCAGTGAGTCGAGGGGACAGGGGGCATCAGATACGCAGTATTTT	CASSESRGQGASDTQYF
TRBV18	TRBD1	16	TRBJ2-6	-	TGTGCCAGCCAGACAGGGGGGATCTCTGGGGCCAACGTCCTGACTTTC	CASQTGGISGANVLTF
TRBV10-3	-	14	TRBJ1-5	few	TGTGCCATCAGTGAGTCGGGGGGTAATCAGCCCCAGCATTTT	CAISESGGNQPQHF
TRBV9	-	17	TRBJ2-1	-	TGTGCCAGCAGCCCCCGCCCGGGTGGGGCGGGGTACAATGAGCAGTTCTTC	CASSPRPGGAGYNEQFF
TRBV6-5	TRBD1	13	TRBJ1-4	-	TGTGCCAGCAGGGGGACAGGGAGGGGAAAACTGTTTTTT	CASRGTGRGKLFF
TRBV5-4	-	14	TRBJ1-1	-	TGTGCCAGCAGCTTAGCAGGGATGAACACTGAAGCTTTCTTT	CASSLAGMNTEAFF
TRBV6-2/TRBV6-3	-	15	TRBJ2-7	-	TGTGCCAGCAGCGACGGACCGGGACACCAATGGGAGCAGTACTTC	CASSDGPGHQWEQYF
TRBV3-1/TRBV3-2	TRBD2	18	TRBJ2-2	few	TGTGCCAGCAGCCGCTGGACTAGCGGGAGGCCCCTGGCCGGGGAGCTGTTTTTT	CASSRWTSGRPLAGELFF
TRBV7-8	-	15	TRBJ2-1	-	TGTGCCAGCAGCCTAGGGGCGGGTTCGTACAATGAGCAGTTCTTC	CASSLGAGSYNEQFF
TRBV10-3	TRBD2	15	TRBJ2-1	-	TGTGCCATCAGTGACGGAGTAGCGGGTTACAATGAGCAGTTCTTC	CAISDGVAGYNEQFF
TRBV7-3	-	16	TRBJ1-1	once	TGTGCCAGCAGCTTAACCCACGCGGGTGGGGTCACTGAAGCTTTCTTT	CASSLTHAGGVTEAFF
TRBV5-6	-	12	TRBJ2-7	-	TGTGCCAGCAGCTTATACAGCTACGAGCAGTACTTC	CASSLYSYEQYF
TRBV3-1/TRBV3-2	-	13	TRBJ1-1	-	TGTGCCAGCAGCCAGAGTGGACAAGCTGAAGCTTTCTTT	CASSQSGQAEAFF
TRBV7-3	TRBD1	15	TRBJ2-1	-	TGTGCCAGCAGCCCCCGGGACAGTAGGGGTAATGAGCAGTTCTTC	CASSPRDSRGNEQFF
TRBV7-3	TRBD1	15	TRBJ2-1	-	TGTGCCAGCAGCTTAATCGGGACAGCGCGGAATGAGCAGTTCTTC	CASSLIGTARNEQFF
TRBV2	-	11	TRBJ2-1	many	TGTGCCAGCAGGGGACTGGAAGAGCAGTTCTTC	CASRGLEEQFF
TRBV6-5	TRBD2	16	TRBJ2-7	-	TGTGCCAGCAGTTACTCGCTAGCGGGGGGTTCCTACGAGCAGTACTTC	CASSYSLAGGSYEQYF
TRBV7-2	-	15	TRBJ1-4	-	TGTGCCAGCAGCTTGCTGCGGGTGGCTAATGAAAAACTGTTTTTT	CASSLLRVANEKLFF
TRBV5-1	-	12	TRBJ2-5	-	TGCGCCAGCAGCAACACTAGGGAGACCCAGTACTTC	CASSNTRETQYF
TRBV7-8	-	16	TRBJ1-2	-	TGTGCCAGCAGCTTAGCGGTAGTCGGAGGTAACTATGGCTACACCTTC	CASSLAVVGGNYGYTF
TRBV6-1	-	17	TRBJ1-1	few	TGTGCCAGCAGTGCCGCGGGGGGCCAGGACCCCACCACTGAAGCTTTCTTT	CASSAAGGQDPTTEAFF
TRBV6-5	TRBD1	14	TRBJ1-4	-	TGTGCCAGCAGGAATCAGGGGGGTAATGAAAAACTGTTTTTT	CASRNQGGNEKLFF
TRBV27	-	13	TRBJ1-1	-	TGTGCCAGCAGTTTAACGAGGAACACTGAAGCTTTCTTT	CASSLTRNTEAFF
TRBV19	-	11	TRBJ2-7	-	TGTGCCAGTAGTAGTAGAGACGAGCAGTACTTC	CASSSRDEQYF
TRBV29-1	TRBD1	17	TRBJ1-1	-	TGCAGCGTTGAAGGGACAGGGCTTTATCTTAGGGACACTGAAGCTTTCTTT	CSVEGTGLYLRDTEAFF
TRBV5-5	-	13	TRBJ1-2	-	TGTGCCAGCAGCTTGGTAAGGGGAACTGGCTACACCTTC	CASSLVRGTGYTF
TRBV13	-	13	TRBJ2-7	-	TGTGCCAGCAGCTTGGCTAGCTACAACGAGCAGTACTTC	CASSLASYNEQYF
TRBV21-1	-	16	TRBJ2-7	-	TGTGCCAGCAGCAAAGGAGGAGAGACAGCAGACTACGAGCAGTACTTC	CASSKGGETADYEQYF
TRBV2	-	15	TRBJ1-2	-	TGTGCCAGCAGTGAAATGATGACAGAAACTTTTGGCTACACCTTC	CASSEMMTETFGYTF
TRBV5-3	TRBD1	17	TRBJ1-6	-	TGTGCCAGAAGCCCTGGAAGGGGGACAGGGACGGATTCACCCCTCCACTTT	CARSPGRGTGTDSPLHF
TRBV6-6	-	18	TRBJ1-5	-	TGTGCCAGCAGTCCCAACCGACTAAAGGAACGAGAAAATCAGCCCCAGCATTTT	CASSPNRLKERENQPQHF
TRBV27	-	14	TRBJ2-7	-	TGTGCCAGCAGTCGGTTAGGCGGCCCTAACGAGCAGTACTTC	CASSRLGGPNEQYF
TRBV6-1	TRBD1	16	TRBJ1-1	-	TGTGCCAGCAGTGAACAGACAGGGGGGTTGGGCACTGAAGCTTTCTTT	CASSEQTGGLGTEAFF
TRBV4-3	-	16	TRBJ1-6	-	TGCGCCAGCAGCCAAGACAGAGGCAACGATAATTCACCCCTCCACTTT	CASSQDRGNDNSPLHF
TRBV27	TRBD1	15	TRBJ1-6	-	TGTGCCAGCAGTTTCTCAGGGACAGATAATTCACCCCTCCACTTT	CASSFSGTDNSPLHF
TRBV7-2	-	15	TRBJ2-5	-	TGTGCCAGCAGCCCCAGTAGGGGCGAACAAGAGACCCAGTACTTC	CASSPSRGEQETQYF
TRBV19	-	14	TRBJ2-6	few	TGTGCCAGTAGTCGGGTCCCTGGGGCCAACGTCCTGACTTTC	CASSRVPGANVLTF
TRBV7-9	-	14	TRBJ2-2	-	TGTGCCAGCAGCCCCCGTACGAACACCGGGGAGCTGTTTTTT	CASSPRTNTGELFF
TRBV5-1	-	13	TRBJ2-2	-	TGCGCCAGCAGCTTGTCGGGGGCCGGGGAGCTGTTTTTT	CASSLSGAGELFF
TRBV28	-	13	TRBJ1-5	few	TGTGCCAGCAGTTTCGGTAGCAATCAGCCCCAGCATTTT	CASSFGSNQPQHF
TRBV7-2	TRBD2	17	TRBJ2-3	-	TGTGCCAGCAGAGAGGCGGGGGGGCCGGGTGTTTCCTATACGCAGTATTTT	CASREAGGPGVSYTQYF
TRBV10-2	TRBD2	17	TRBJ2-1	-	TGCGCCAGCAGTCTTGGCGGGAGGGCCGGCTCCTACAATGAGCAGTTCTTC	CASSLGGRAGSYNEQFF
TRBV19	-	14	TRBJ1-1	-	TGTGCCAGTAGTTCTCAGGGGCGAGATACTGAAGCTTTCTTT	CASSSQGRDTEAFF
TRBV6-1	-	15	TRBJ2-7	-	TGTGCCAGCAGTGAGCTAGCAACAGGGTCCTACGAGCAGTACTTC	CASSELATGSYEQYF
TRBV21-1	-	14	TRBJ2-1	-	TGTGCCAGCAGCAATATTTCAGGGGCAAATGAGCAGTTCTTC	CASSNISGANEQFF
TRBV18	-	15	TRBJ1-2	-	TGTGCCAGCTCACCAACTTGGGGAGGGAACTATGGCTACACCTTC	CASSPTWGGNYGYTF
TRBV19	TRBD1	13	TRBJ2-7	-	TGTGCCAGTAGAACGGGACAGGGCCAGGAGCAGTACTTC	CASRTGQGQEQYF
TRBV11-2	-	16	TRBJ2-3	-	TGTGCCAGCAGCCGGGACTCACCTAAGTCATTGGATACGCAGTATTTT	CASSRDSPKSLDTQYF
TRBV6-5	TRBD2	14	TRBJ2-3	-	TGTGCCAGCAGTCCCCGTTCGGGGGGAGATACGCAGTATTTT	CASSPRSGGDTQYF
TRBV20-1	-	11	TRBJ2-7	-	TGCAGTGCTCATAGGGGTAACGAGCAGTACTTC	CSAHRGNEQYF
TRBV5-6	TRBD2	14	TRBJ2-5	-	TGTGCCAGCACCTTAGGGACTAACCAAGAGACCCAGTACTTC	CASTLGTNQETQYF
TRBV7-9	TRBD2	15	TRBJ2-3	-	TGTGCCAGCAGCTTGTCTAGCGGGTGGGTAGATACGCAGTATTTT	CASSLSSGWVDTQYF
TRBV11-2	-	15	TRBJ2-7	-	TGTGCCAGCAGCGTAGAGTCGGGGTTCTCGTATGAGCAGTACTTC	CASSVESGFSYEQYF